What follows are 31 T cell receptor beta chains derived from one specimen sequenced in a study of blood T cell repertoires in COVID-19. Profiling relied on immunoSEQ multiplex PCR, and the TCRdb table lists in-frame clones only, not all of them. Of fewer than 500,000 clones in the sample, roughly 91% were seen once. The sequenced material came from peripheral blood. Receptors originate from a woman aged 25 to 39 with acute or convalescent COVID-19.

The rearrangement uses TRBV6-5 and TRBJ2-1, with a weak D call TRBD2 (7 bases). CDR3 size: 15 residues. Germline assignment: CDR1 MNHEY and CDR2 SVGAGI. V lost 5 bases and J lost 1, with 12 bases in between. DNA of the CDR3: TGTGCCAGCAGTCCGGGGGGCAATTCCTACAATGAGCAGTTCTTC. Its protein is CASSPGGNSYNEQFF.

The gene calls are TRBV30 and TRBJ1-4; D is ambiguous. Trimming removed 0 bases from V and 8 bases from J, with 13 bases in between. CDR1 and CDR2 from the germline V gene are GTSNPN and SVGIG (reference sequence). This CDR3 contains 14 residues. The CDR3 protein is CAWSVRAGGEKLFF. CDR3 DNA sequence: TGTGCCTGGAGTGTACGTGCAGGAGGAGAAAAACTGTTTTTT.

The V gene is TRBV4-1, the J gene TRBJ2-7; possibly TRBD2 for D (6 bases). Germline-derived CDR1 and CDR2 are MGHRA and YSYEKL. This CDR3 has 16 residues. Trimming removed 1 base at V and 7 bases at J, with 20 bases between. The CDR3 DNA reads as TGCGCCAGCAGCCAAGCTCCACTAGCCGGCCGTGGAGAGCAGTACTTC. Translated, it gives CASSQAPLAGRGEQYF.

The chain carries TRBV19 and TRBJ1-2; D gene uncertain. The length of the CDR3 is 15 residues. CDR1 is LNHDA and CDR2 is SQIVND in the germline V gene (reference sequence). V was clipped by 3 bases and J by 2 bases, with 13 bases between them. The CDR3: CASSIDSEANYGYTF. The CDR3 nucleotides read TGTGCCAGTAGTATTGATAGTGAGGCAAACTATGGCTACACCTTC.

V and J are TRBV7-9 and TRBJ2-2; a possible D gene is TRBD1 (6 bases). Trimming removed 6 bases at V and 1 base at J, with 18 bases between. The CDR3 totals 17 residues. Per the germline V gene, CDR1 is SEHNR and CDR2 is FQNEAQ (reference sequence). The CDR3 DNA sequence: TGTGCCAGCAGACTAAGCAGGGGACGTCGGAACACCGGGGAGCTGTTTTTT. This codes for CASRLSRGRRNTGELFF.

This clone showed up just a few times. This chain connects TRBV5-1 to TRBJ2-1; 10 bases agree with TRBD1. The junction had 11 bases not matched to a gene; V was cut back by 4 bases and J by 7 bases. The CDR3 is made up of 16 amino acids. CDR1 is SGHRS, CDR2 YFSETQ, per germline. In DNA, the CDR3 is TGCGCCAGCAGCCGGGACCCGGGACAGGGGTATAATGAGCAGTTCTTC. This encodes CASSRDPGQGYNEQFF.

This clone was seen more than once but under ten times. This chain joins TRBV5-1 and TRBJ2-7, with D tentatively TRBD2 (5 bases). The CDR3 extends over 14 amino acids. Looked up from germline, CDR1 is SGHRS and CDR2 is YFSETQ. V lost 4 bases and J 3 bases, leaving 14 bases between the germline ends. Here the CDR3 DNA reads TGCGCCAGCAGCAGGACTGCCGGATACTACGAGCAGTACTTC. This encodes CASSRTAGYYEQYF.

The V gene is TRBV2, the J gene TRBJ2-1; no clear D gene. V lost 3 bases and J 6 bases, leaving 6 bases between the germline ends. CDR1 and CDR2 from the germline V gene are SNHLY and FYNNEI. The CDR3 contains 12 residues. The CDR3 DNA follows: TGTGCCAGCAGTGATAGAGGCAATGAGCAGTTCTTC. This encodes CASSDRGNEQFF.

A few counts support this clone. The V call is TRBV18, the J call TRBJ1-5; D gene uncertain. Germline V gene lookup returns CDR1 KGHSH and CDR2 LQKENI. V was pared by 3 bases and J by 6 bases, with 15 bases between. The CDR3 contains 15 residues. The CDR3 DNA reads TGTGCCAGCTCACCGGATCGAGGGAGATCTCAGCCCCAGCATTTT. The encoded protein is CASSPDRGRSQPQHF.

DNA of the CDR3: TGTGCCAGCAGCGGCGGACTAGCGGGGGGACACACAGATACGCAGTATTTT. Translating gives CASSGGLAGGHTDTQYF. This chain joins TRBV9 and TRBJ2-3, with 14 bases that match TRBD2. The CDR3 runs to 17 residues. Germline trimming cut 3 bases from V and 2 bases from J; bases unmatched to any gene: 5. From germline, CDR1 is SGDLS and CDR2 YYNGEE.

The V gene is TRBV7-9, the J gene TRBJ1-1; unclear D gene. The CDR3 runs 13 residues. Germline loops: CDR1 SEHNR, CDR2 FQNEAQ (reference sequence). Trimming shortened V by 5 bases and J by 3 bases, and 10 bases separated the two germline ends. The chain's CDR3 is CASSAYGDTEAFF. The CDR3 DNA follows: TGTGCCAGCAGCGCCTACGGGGACACTGAAGCTTTCTTT.

V gene TRBV7-3 combines with J gene TRBJ2-1; 8 bases fit TRBD2. There are 16 residues in the CDR3. Germline assignment: CDR1 SGHTA and CDR2 FQGTGA. Trimming took 1 base from V and 4 from J; bases not matched to a gene: 6. CDR3 nucleotides: TGTGCCAGCAGCTTAAGTATAGCGGGGAAATACAATGAGCAGTTCTTC. Encoded protein: CASSLSIAGKYNEQFF.

The rearrangement joins TRBV6-5 to TRBJ2-7, with TRBD1 identical over 10 bases. Unmatched junction bases numbered 3, after V lost 2 bases and J lost 2 bases. Germline CDR1 is MNHEY and CDR2 is SVGAGI. This CDR3 has 15 residues. The CDR3 region is CASSYAGTGAYEQYF. Here the CDR3 DNA reads TGTGCCAGCAGTTACGCCGGGACAGGGGCCTACGAGCAGTACTTC.

This clone showed up just once. The genes are TRBV12-3 or TRBV12-4 and TRBJ2-3; D gene unclear. V lost 8 bases to trimming and J lost 5 bases, with 8 bases between them. CDR3 length: 11 amino acids. The CDR3 DNA sequence: TGTGCCAGCTCGAGATTAGATACGCAGTATTTT. Translating gives CASSRLDTQYF.

The chain combines TRBV4-2 with TRBJ2-1; a possible D gene is TRBD2 (5 bases). The CDR3 sequence is 15 residues long. The V gene's germline CDR1 is LGHNA and CDR2 YNFKEQ. V was shortened by 0 bases and J by 6 bases, with 12 bases between the two germline ends. CDR3: CASSQDTVALNEQFF. CDR3 nucleotides: TGTGCCAGCAGCCAAGATACGGTAGCGCTCAATGAGCAGTTCTTC.

The J gene is TRBJ1-1, the V gene TRBV12-5; D unresolved. The length of the CDR3 is 14 residues. Germline values: CDR1 LGHNT, CDR2 FRNRAP. Trimming took off 0 bases at V and 4 bases at J, with 9 bases between the two ends. CDR3 sequence reads: CASGLVLESTEAFF. CDR3 sequence (DNA): TGTGCTAGTGGTTTGGTACTGGAGAGCACTGAAGCTTTCTTT.

The genes are TRBV7-8 and TRBJ2-3; 9 positions match TRBD2. The germline V gene has CDR1 SGHVS and CDR2 FQNEAQ. V shed 1 base, J shed 0 bases, and the junction held 2 bases outside the gene matches. This CDR3 has 16 residues. CDR3 amino acids: CASSLVSGGSTDTQYF. The CDR3 nucleotides read TGTGCCAGCAGCTTAGTTAGCGGGGGTAGCACAGATACGCAGTATTTT.

This clone was detected once. The rearrangement links TRBV27 to TRBJ2-7; D is uncertain. The ends were cut back, 0 bases at V and 3 bases at J, with 12 bases in the middle. Per germline, CDR1 MNHEY and CDR2 SMNVEV (reference sequence). CDR3 length equals 15 residues. This chain's CDR3 is CASSLSPGTLYEQYF. CDR3 DNA sequence: TGTGCCAGCAGTTTATCACCAGGAACTCTCTACGAGCAGTACTTC.

The CDR3 bases are TGCGCCAGCAGCTTGGCTCCCCCAGAGACCCAGTACTTC. Translated: CASSLAPPETQYF. The chain combines TRBV5-1 with TRBJ2-5; D not resolved. V was shortened by 0 bases and J by 4 bases, with 7 bases between the two germline ends. This CDR3 has 13 amino acids. CDR1 and CDR2 (germline): SGHRS, YFSETQ.

This chain uses TRBV6-6 with TRBJ1-1; no reliable D call. Trimming stripped 5 bases from V and 0 bases from J, with 19 bases between. CDR3 length: 17 amino acids. Germline V gene lookup returns CDR1 MNHNY and CDR2 SVGAGI (reference sequence). CDR3 nucleotides: TGTGCCAGCAGTCGGGGAGAGGCGGCAGAGCTGAACACTGAAGCTTTCTTT. Protein: CASSRGEAAELNTEAFF.

This clone has at least ten counts. Other DNA sequences in the sample encode the same CDR3. The V gene is TRBV18, the J gene TRBJ1-2; unclear D gene. CDR3 length equals 13 residues. Germline CDR1 KGHSH, CDR2 LQKENI. V lost 2 bases and J lost 1, with 5 bases in between. The CDR3 spells CASSPGGNYGYTF. The CDR3 DNA follows: TGTGCCAGCTCACCAGGCGGTAACTATGGCTACACCTTC.

The chain employs TRBV19 and TRBJ2-1; TRBD1 matches 10 bases. This CDR3 is built from 16 residues. Germline V gene data show CDR1 as LNHDA and CDR2 as SQIVND (reference sequence). V shed 4 bases, J shed 4 bases, and the junction held 7 bases outside the gene matches. CDR3 sequence reads: CASSTRTGGLYNEQFF. The CDR3 DNA sequence: TGTGCCAGTAGTACCCGGACAGGGGGTCTATACAATGAGCAGTTCTTC.

The chain's CDR3 is CASTRGAGADTQYF. The DNA for the CDR3 is TGTGCCAGCACTCGGGGGGCCGGGGCAGATACGCAGTATTTT. This chain connects TRBV6-5 to TRBJ2-3; weak D call: TRBD2 (7 bases). CDR3 size: 14 residues. Germline V gene lookup returns CDR1 MNHEY and CDR2 SVGAGI. Trimming removed 7 bases from V and 4 bases from J, with 15 bases in between.

The genes are TRBV7-2 and TRBJ2-1, with 8 bases lining up with TRBD2. Germline-derived CDR1 and CDR2 are SGHTA and FQGNSA. V was pared by 3 bases and J by 9 bases, with 4 bases of the junction left unmatched. This CDR3 has 13 residues. The DNA of the CDR3 is TGTGCCAGCAGCTTGCAGCGGGGGTTTGAGCAGTTCTTC. This gives the protein CASSLQRGFEQFF.

The genes are TRBV6-2 or TRBV6-3 and TRBJ1-2, with 7 bases lining up with TRBD1. Germline V gene data show CDR1 as MNHEY and CDR2 as SVGEGT. The length of the CDR3 is 12 residues. V dropped 5 bases and J dropped 9; count of bases not matched to a gene: 6. The CDR3 protein is CASSNQGGSYTF. For the CDR3, the DNA is TGTGCCAGCAGTAACCAGGGGGGAAGCTACACCTTC.

The chain uses TRBV18 and TRBJ2-3, with 11 bases that match TRBD2. The V and J ends lost 3 bases and 5 bases, in that order; junction bases with no gene match: 13. From germline, CDR1 is KGHSH and CDR2 LQKENI. This CDR3 contains 18 residues. CDR3 DNA: TGTGCCAGCTCACCCCCTAGCGGGGGGCCCCGCAGGGGAGATACGCAGTATTTT. Protein product: CASSPPSGGPRRGDTQYF.

The CDR3: CASTRTGFAEAFF. DNA of the CDR3: TGTGCCAGCACCAGGACAGGGTTTGCTGAAGCTTTCTTT. The chain uses TRBV6-5 and TRBJ1-1, with 8 bases lining up with TRBD1. The CDR3 spans 13 residues. J was trimmed by 6 bases and V by 7 bases; bases with no gene match: 7. Germline loops: CDR1 MNHEY, CDR2 SVGAGI.

The chain has TRBV5-1 and TRBJ2-7; 7 nucleotides align to TRBD1. Looked up from germline, CDR1 is SGHRS and CDR2 is YFSETQ. After removal of 4 bases from V and 5 bases from J, the junction contained 18 bases not matched to a gene. The CDR3 sequence is 17 residues long. CDR3 amino acids: CASSLGPSGQRSDEQYF. The CDR3 DNA sequence: TGCGCCAGCAGCCTCGGTCCCTCGGGACAGAGGTCCGACGAGCAGTACTTC.

The chain combines TRBV3-1 (or the pseudogene TRBV3-2) with TRBJ2-2, with D perhaps TRBD1 (6 bases). The V gene's germline CDR1 is LGHDT and CDR2 YNNKEL (reference sequence). CDR3 length: 14 residues. V lost 1 base and J 6 bases, leaving 9 bases between the germline ends. The CDR3 here is CASSQVNRAGELFF. The CDR3 DNA reads as TGTGCCAGCAGCCAAGTCAACAGGGCCGGGGAGCTGTTTTTT.

The chain joins TRBV28 to TRBJ1-6; TRBD1 matches 8 bases. Germline V gene lookup returns CDR1 MDHEN and CDR2 SYDVKM. This CDR3 has 14 residues. The V and J ends lost 3 bases and 7 bases, in that order; junction bases with no gene match: 2. The CDR3 protein is CASSLDRENSPLHF. In DNA form, the CDR3 reads TGTGCCAGCAGTTTGGACAGGGAAAATTCACCCCTCCACTTT.

The V gene is TRBV5-1, the J gene TRBJ2-7; 7 nucleotides align to TRBD1. V shed 3 bases, J shed 4 bases, and the junction held 4 bases outside the gene matches. Germline CDR1 SGHRS, CDR2 YFSETQ. The CDR3 is 13 amino acids. The CDR3 nucleotides are TGCGCCAGCAGCTCGACAGGGTTGTACGAGCAGTACTTC. It translates to CASSSTGLYEQYF.